Shown below are 24 T cell receptor beta chains from a single sample sequenced in a study of T cell responses to AZD1222 COVID-19 vaccine (dated by TCRdb to the early 2020s). The method behind the library was the immunoSEQ multiplex PCR assay. Held by TCRdb, this immuneACCESS table contains in-frame sequences only and omits some clones. Under half of the omission traces to an unresolved V gene where checked; the cause of the rest is unknown. The sample data list under 35,000 clones, and about nine tenths of these were observed just once. More than 9.5% of the sample goes to the ten largest clones. The time point tag for this specimen amounts to: about 28 days (+/-7) after the second vaccine dose. The material was peripheral blood, obtained 28 days after the second AZD1222 dose. The receptors originated from an adult who received the AZD1222 COVID-19 vaccine.

This clone was counted only a few times. V is TRBV3-1 (or the pseudogene TRBV3-2) and J is TRBJ1-1; D unclear. The germline CDR1 and CDR2 sequences are LGHDT and YNNKEL (reference sequence). V lost 5 bases and J 0 bases, leaving 4 bases between the germline ends. The CDR3 consists of 12 residues. The CDR3 bases are TGTGCCAGCAGCTTTCTGAACACTGAAGCTTTCTTT. Its protein product is CASSFLNTEAFF.

The gene calls are TRBV4-2 and TRBJ2-3; 9 positions agree with TRBD2. Germline V CDR1 and CDR2: LGHNA, YNFKEQ. The CDR3 contains 14 residues. The J segment lost 4 bases and the V segment lost 8 bases, leaving 7 bases of the junction unmatched. CDR3 residues: CASARGGESDTQYF. CDR3 nucleotides: TGTGCCAGCGCCCGCGGGGGGGAATCAGATACGCAGTATTTT.

This clone was counted a single time. The rearrangement joins TRBV28 to TRBJ2-5, with D possibly TRBD1 on 5 matching bases. V was trimmed by 5 bases and J by 4 bases, leaving 20 bases between them. This CDR3 is built from 16 residues. Per the germline V gene, CDR1 is MDHEN and CDR2 is SYDVKM. CDR3 nucleotides: TGTGCCAGCAGTCTTACTGGGGCAGCCAAGAGAGAGACCCAGTACTTC. Its protein is CASSLTGAAKRETQYF.

J is TRBJ2-2 and V is TRBV11-2; D remains ambiguous. Germline V lookup: CDR1 SGHAT, CDR2 FQNNGV. The V gene lost 5 bases and the J gene lost 3 bases, with 13 bases spanning the gap. This CDR3 spans 15 amino acids. CDR3 sequence (DNA): TGTGCCAGCAGCCTGTCTAGGGCGGACACCGGGGAGCTGTTTTTT. It translates to CASSLSRADTGELFF.

V gene TRBV30 combines with J gene TRBJ1-2; the D gene is possibly TRBD1 (5 bases). Per germline, CDR1 GTSNPN and CDR2 SVGIG (reference sequence). The CDR3 contains 14 residues. The ends were cut back, 0 bases at V and 0 bases at J, with 8 bases in the middle. In DNA, the CDR3 is TGTGCCTGGAGTGTGGTGACAGCTAACTATGGCTACACCTTC. Translated, it gives CAWSVVTANYGYTF.

The CDR3 sequence is CASSMTGRNIQYF. The CDR3 DNA reads as TGTGCCAGCAGTATGACAGGGCGAAACATTCAGTACTTC. The V gene is TRBV12-3 or TRBV12-4, the J gene TRBJ2-4; 7 positions match TRBD1. V lost 5 bases, J lost 6 bases, and 4 bases stayed unmatched. The CDR3 has 13 residues.

A note on this clone: This sample also contains other DNA sequences that code for the same CDR3. The chain carries TRBV5-4 and TRBJ2-7; D not resolved. The CDR3 sequence is 11 residues long. Trimming removed 0 bases from V and 7 bases from J, with 5 bases in between. CDR1 and CDR2 (germline): SGHNT, YYREEE (reference sequence). Written as DNA, the CDR3 is TGTGCCAGCAGCTTGGATAGTGAGCAGTACTTC. Amino acid sequence: CASSLDSEQYF.

This chain connects TRBV3-1 (or the pseudogene TRBV3-2) to TRBJ2-7; the D call may be TRBD1 or TRBD2 (5 bases each). CDR1 is LGHDT, CDR2 YNNKEL, per germline (reference sequence). This CDR3 has 14 residues. Trimming pared 1 base from V and 6 bases from J, leaving 13 bases between. CDR3 coding DNA: TGTGCCAGCAGCCAAGCGGGGCGAAATGGCGAGCAGTACTTC. As protein: CASSQAGRNGEQYF.

This clone was seen just once. The chain carries TRBV29-1 and TRBJ2-3; D not resolved. The CDR3 totals 11 residues. Germline assignment: CDR1 SQVTM and CDR2 ANQGSEA. The V end was cut by 4 bases, the J end by 4 bases, with 6 bases between. For the CDR3, the DNA is TGCAGCGTTGGTCAAGCAGATACGCAGTATTTT. This codes for CSVGQADTQYF.

The V call is TRBV10-3, the J call TRBJ2-7, with D hard to call. The CDR3 spans 12 residues. The germline V gene encodes CDR1 ENHRY and CDR2 SYGVKD. V was cut by 4 bases and J by 2 bases, with 6 bases left in between. The CDR3 here is CAISAVAYEQYF. The CDR3 coding sequence is TGTGCCATCAGTGCTGTTGCCTACGAGCAGTACTTC.

The chain carries TRBV19 and TRBJ1-2; D gene ambiguous. The CDR3 loop spans 16 amino acids. Germline V gives CDR1 LNHDA, CDR2 SQIVND (reference sequence). V lost 6 bases and J 0 bases, leaving 17 bases between the germline ends. The CDR3 sequence: CASSFNLANPNYGYTF. CDR3 nucleotides: TGTGCCAGTAGCTTTAACTTAGCGAATCCTAACTATGGCTACACCTTC. Filled out from reference TRBV19 and TRBJ1-2, the complete variable domain reads DGGITQSPKYLFRKEGQNVTLSCEQNLNHDAMYWYRQDPGQGLRLIYYSQIVNDFQKGDIAEGYSVSREKKESFPLTVTSAQKNPTAFYLCASSFNLANPNYGYTFGSGTRLTVV.

The chain is built from TRBV19 and TRBJ2-2; 11 nucleotides line up with TRBD1. This CDR3 is built from 15 residues. V gave up 5 bases and J gave up 8 bases; unmatched junction bases: 7. Germline V gene data show CDR1 as LNHDA and CDR2 as SQIVND (reference sequence). The CDR3 loop reads CASSRGQGARGELFF. The CDR3 DNA is TGTGCCAGTAGTCGCGGACAGGGGGCACGTGGGGAGCTGTTTTTT.

The sample holds one count of this clone. The CDR3 sequence is CASSPGNPGGETQYF. Here the CDR3 DNA reads TGTGCCAGCAGCCCGGGGAACCCCGGTGGTGAGACCCAGTACTTC. The chain combines TRBV5-5 with TRBJ2-5; tentative D call: TRBD2 (5 bases). V shed 4 bases and J shed 5 bases, with 18 bases lying between them. Germline V gene lookup returns CDR1 SGHKS and CDR2 YYEKEE (reference sequence). This CDR3 spans 15 amino acids.

J is TRBJ2-5 and V is TRBV7-3, with 12 positions matching TRBD2. Germline CDR1 SGHTA, CDR2 FQGTGA. The CDR3 runs to 14 residues. With 4 bases clipped from V and 5 bases from J, the junction kept 2 bases outside the gene matches. In DNA form, the CDR3 reads TGTGCCAGCAGCTCTAGCGGGAGGGCGGAGACCCAGTACTTC. Its translation: CASSSSGRAETQYF.

The V gene is TRBV6-5, the J gene TRBJ1-2; 8 bases fit TRBD1. Germline trimming cut 6 bases from V and 5 bases from J; bases unmatched to any gene: 5. Germline V CDR1 and CDR2: MNHEY, SVGAGI. The CDR3 extends over 13 amino acids. The CDR3 nucleotides read TGTGCCAGCAGCGCGACAGGGGAGTATGGCTACACCTTC. Amino acids: CASSATGEYGYTF.

V usage is TRBV5-4 and J usage is TRBJ2-3; 8 bases map to TRBD1. There are 16 residues in the CDR3. With V trimmed by 4 bases and J by 5 bases, 12 bases remained unmatched. Germline assignment: CDR1 SGHNT and CDR2 YYREEE (reference sequence). Written as DNA, the CDR3 is TGTGCCAGCAGCCCGGACAGGGCCATAATAGGAGATACGCAGTATTTT. Its translation: CASSPDRAIIGDTQYF.

The V call is TRBV3-1 (or the pseudogene TRBV3-2), the J call TRBJ2-5; possible D gene TRBD2, 5 bases. This CDR3 region has 14 residues. The germline V gene has CDR1 LGHDT and CDR2 YNNKEL (reference sequence). With 1 base removed from V and 1 base from J, the gap between germline ends came to 7 bases. DNA for the CDR3: TGTGCCAGCAGCCAAGGGCGGGCCCAAGAGACCCAGTACTTC. Translated, it gives CASSQGRAQETQYF.

This chain uses TRBV6-5 with TRBJ2-7; 7 bases align to TRBD1. The CDR3 runs 14 residues. CDR1 is MNHEY, CDR2 SVGAGI, per germline. V was pared by 6 bases and J by 0 bases, with 5 bases of the junction left unmatched. The CDR3 spells CASSKDRSSYEQYF. The CDR3 DNA reads as TGTGCCAGCAGCAAGGACAGGAGCTCCTACGAGCAGTACTTC.

V gene TRBV7-2 combines with J gene TRBJ2-2; D is undetermined. V lost 4 bases and J lost 6, with 15 bases in between. Germline CDR1 reads SGHTA; CDR2 reads FQGNSA. The length of the CDR3 is 15 residues. The CDR3 reads CASSSRLSWAGELFF. CDR3 nucleotides: TGTGCCAGCAGCTCCCGCTTGAGCTGGGCCGGGGAGCTGTTTTTT. The whole variable domain, remainder taken from reference TRBV7-2 and TRBJ2-2, is GAGVSQSPSNKVTEKGKDVELRCDPISGHTALYWYRQSLGQGLEFLIYFQGNSAPDKSGLPSDRFSAERTGGSVSTLTIQRTQQEDSAVYLCASSSRLSWAGELFFGEGSRLTVL.

The V call is TRBV3-1 (or the pseudogene TRBV3-2), the J call TRBJ2-3; 12 bases agree with TRBD2. This CDR3 comprises 19 residues. J was trimmed by 7 bases and V by 0 bases; bases with no gene match: 14. Germline assignment: CDR1 LGHDT and CDR2 YNNKEL (reference sequence). In DNA, the CDR3 is TGTGCCAGCAGCCAAGATCTTTCGGTTGGGCTAGCGGGGGGGTATACGCAGTATTTT. Protein product: CASSQDLSVGLAGGYTQYF.

The CDR3 DNA follows: TGCGCCAGCAGAGGGGGGACTGGAAACACCATATATTTT. Translating gives CASRGGTGNTIYF. The chain uses TRBV10-2 and TRBJ1-3; weak D call: TRBD1 (6 bases). V was clipped by 6 bases and J by 2 bases, with 8 bases between them. Germline lookup yields CDR1 WSHSY and CDR2 SAAADI. This CDR3 contains 13 residues.

A few counts support this clone. The V gene is TRBV29-1, the J gene TRBJ1-2; tentatively, D is TRBD1 (6 bases). The CDR3 loop spans 12 amino acids. V lost 4 bases, J lost 4 bases, and 10 bases lay in between. CDR1 and CDR2 (germline): SQVTM, ANQGSEA. The CDR3 nucleotides read TGCAGCGTTGTAACAGGGTCCTATGGCTACACCTTC. It encodes CSVVTGSYGYTF.

The V call is TRBV5-4, the J call TRBJ2-1; D possibly corresponds to TRBD1 (5 bases). Per the germline V gene, CDR1 is SGHNT and CDR2 is YYREEE (reference sequence). The germline V and J ends were trimmed by 0 bases and 7 bases, with 14 bases remaining between them. The CDR3 consists of 15 residues. In DNA, the CDR3 is TGTGCCAGCAGCTTGGGGTCAGGGATCTGGAATGAGCAGTTCTTC. This codes for CASSLGSGIWNEQFF.

The chain joins TRBV27 to TRBJ1-5; D remains unclear. The CDR3 runs 13 residues. Germline CDR1 is MNHEY and CDR2 is SMNVEV (reference sequence). Trimming stripped 5 bases from V and 7 bases from J, with 12 bases between. Here the CDR3 reads CASSRTDGQPQHF. The CDR3 bases are TGTGCCAGCAGTAGGACGGATGGGCAGCCCCAGCATTTT.